These 21 T cell receptor beta chains were sequenced from one sample in a study of cytomegalovirus exposure and HLA in healthy donors. The primer mix had 60 Vbeta and 13 Jbeta primers. The assay was immunoSEQ multiplex PCR, and TCRdb's table has in-frame clones only and misses some. The table lists 150,000 or so clones, approximately 83% of them singletons. Sequenced: PBMCs. The receptors come from a male donor in good health and CMV-seronegative.

The V and J genes are TRBV5-1 and TRBJ2-5, with 11 positions matching TRBD2. Germline assignment: CDR1 SGHRS and CDR2 YFSETQ. V gave up 2 bases and J gave up 2 bases; unmatched junction bases: 5. This CDR3 region has 16 residues. In DNA, the CDR3 is TGCGCCAGCAGCTTTTCCGGGACTAGCGGACAAGAGACCCAGTACTTC. Encoded protein: CASSFSGTSGQETQYF.

The chain joins TRBV20-1 to TRBJ2-5; possibly TRBD2 for D (6 bases). The germline gives CDR1 DFQATT, CDR2 SNEGSKA (reference sequence). Between the trimmed V and J ends, which lost 6 bases and 5 bases, there was a span of 10 bases. CDR3 length equals 11 residues. The chain's CDR3 is CSAYSGETQYF. DNA for the CDR3: TGCAGTGCATATAGCGGCGAGACCCAGTACTTC.

The CDR3 loop reads CASRRPPRNEQFF. Here the CDR3 DNA reads TGTGCCAGCAGGCGCCCCCCGAGAAATGAGCAGTTCTTC. V usage is TRBV7-2 and J usage is TRBJ2-1; D is unclear. V gave up 6 bases and J gave up 7 bases, with 13 bases separating them. The CDR3 covers 13 residues. In germline, CDR1 is SGHTA, CDR2 FQGNSA.

This clone was counted between two and nine times. This chain connects TRBV7-3 to TRBJ1-1; TRBD1 agrees at 7 bases. J gave up 6 bases and V 5 bases, and 9 bases lay outside the gene matches. This CDR3 has 14 amino acids. Germline V gives CDR1 SGHTA, CDR2 FQGTGA. The CDR3: CASSPQGGRAEAFF. The CDR3 DNA reads as TGTGCCAGCAGCCCCCAAGGGGGCAGGGCTGAAGCTTTCTTT.

The chain couples TRBV6-5 to TRBJ1-2; the D gene is possibly TRBD1 (5 bases). Germline assignment: CDR1 MNHEY and CDR2 SVGAGI. V gave up 0 bases and J gave up 4 bases, with 12 bases separating them. The CDR3 has 15 residues. This CDR3 is CASSYSSLGGYGYTF. CDR3 bases: TGTGCCAGCAGTTACTCTTCTCTGGGGGGCTATGGCTACACCTTC.

This clone has only one observation. The chain has TRBV30 and TRBJ1-4; 7 bases align to TRBD1. The CDR3 is 15 amino acids. Germline assignment: CDR1 GTSNPN and CDR2 SVGIG (reference sequence). With 0 bases clipped from V and 4 bases from J, the junction kept 5 bases outside the gene matches. The CDR3, as DNA: TGTGCCTGGAGTGTACAGACAGGGCTTAATGAAAAACTGTTTTTT. Protein sequence: CAWSVQTGLNEKLFF.

The genes are TRBV7-3 and TRBJ1-5; D possibly corresponds to TRBD1 (6 bases). Germline V CDR1 and CDR2: SGHTA, FQGTGA. Trimming cost V 2 bases and J 1 base, with 9 bases left between them. The CDR3 runs 15 residues. The CDR3 reads CASSLVGQSNQPQHF. The CDR3 nucleotides read TGTGCCAGCAGCTTAGTAGGACAGAGCAATCAGCCCCAGCATTTT.

V usage is TRBV7-6 and J usage is TRBJ1-5, with 8 bases fitting TRBD1. After removal of 1 base from V and 7 bases from J, the junction contained 0 bases not matched to a gene. CDR1 and CDR2 from the germline V gene are SGHVS and FNYEAQ. The CDR3 sequence is 13 residues long. CDR3 amino acids: CASSLGQGQPQHF. CDR3 bases: TGTGCCAGCAGCTTAGGACAGGGGCAGCCCCAGCATTTT.

As DNA, the CDR3 is TGTGCCAGCAGTGAATTCGGGGGAGCGGGATTCGAGCAGTACTTC. Translating it yields CASSEFGGAGFEQYF. V gene TRBV25-1 combines with J gene TRBJ2-7; TRBD2 matches at 7 bases. Trimming took 1 base from V and 6 from J; bases not matched to a gene: 9. This CDR3 contains 15 residues. Germline V gene data show CDR1 as MGHDK and CDR2 as SYGVNS.

Concerning this clone itself: This specimen includes other DNA sequences encoding the same CDR3. The rearrangement joins TRBV7-3 to TRBJ1-1, with 8 bases matching TRBD1. Trimming removed 6 bases from V and 4 bases from J; junction bases left unmatched: 7. CDR3 size: 14 residues. Germline V gene data show CDR1 as SGHTA and CDR2 as FQGTGA. The CDR3 loop is CASSPDRGGTEAFF. DNA for the CDR3: TGTGCCAGCAGTCCCGACAGGGGAGGCACTGAAGCTTTCTTT.

The rearrangement joins TRBV30 to TRBJ2-7; tentative D call: TRBD2 (6 bases). The CDR3 length is 15 residues. Trimming removed 3 bases at V and 0 bases at J, with 15 bases between. Per germline, CDR1 GTSNPN and CDR2 SVGIG (reference sequence). The CDR3 bases are TGTGCCTGGAGGCGCGCGGGACCCCGCTCCTACGAGCAGTACTTC. It specifies CAWRRAGPRSYEQYF.

The V call is TRBV28, the J call TRBJ2-7; a weak D match, TRBD1 (6 bases). V dropped 8 bases and J dropped 4 bases, with 12 bases sitting between them. Germline loops: CDR1 MDHEN, CDR2 SYDVKM. This CDR3 is built from 12 residues. CDR3 bases: TGTGCCAGCGGGACACTACAATACGAGCAGTACTTC. Translated: CASGTLQYEQYF.

This clone turned up a few times. This CDR3 reads CASSPGTDNYGYTF. Written as DNA, the CDR3 is TGTGCCAGTAGTCCGGGGACAGATAACTATGGCTACACCTTC. The rearrangement uses TRBV19 and TRBJ1-2; 7 nucleotides line up with TRBD1. This CDR3 is built from 14 residues. Trimming removed 5 bases from V and 1 base from J; junction bases left unmatched: 4. Germline V CDR1 and CDR2: LNHDA, SQIVND (reference sequence).

This clone has just a few counts. The genes are TRBV9 and TRBJ1-1; a possible D gene is TRBD1 (5 bases). Germline loops: CDR1 SGDLS, CDR2 YYNGEE. The CDR3 contains 15 residues. Trimming took off 0 bases at V and 1 base at J, with 10 bases between the two ends. The CDR3 protein is CASSVVRGENTEAFF. CDR3 bases: TGTGCCAGCAGCGTAGTAAGGGGCGAGAACACTGAAGCTTTCTTT. The full variable domain, completed using reference TRBV9 and TRBJ1-1, is DSGVTQTPKHLITATGQRVTLRCSPRSGDLSVYWYQQSLDQGLQFLIQYYNGEERAKGNILERFSAQQFPDLHSELNLSSLELGDSALYFCASSVVRGENTEAFFGQGTRLTVV.

The CDR3, as DNA: TGTGCCAGCAGCTTAGCGCGGCCAGGACTACAGCAGTTCTTC. Translating gives CASSLARPGLQQFF. The chain is built from TRBV7-9 and TRBJ2-1, with a tentative D call TRBD2 (6 bases). CDR3 length equals 14 residues. V was cut by 0 bases and J by 11 bases, with 14 bases left in between. Germline assignment: CDR1 SEHNR and CDR2 FQNEAQ (reference sequence).

The chain joins TRBV14 to TRBJ2-2; unclear D gene. CDR1 is SGHDN, CDR2 FVKESK, per germline. This CDR3 is built from 15 residues. The ends were cut back, 4 bases at V and 2 bases at J, with 11 bases in the middle. CDR3 DNA sequence: TGTGCCAGCAGCCTGTCGGCGGTTAACACCGGGGAGCTGTTTTTT. Translating gives CASSLSAVNTGELFF.

This sequence joins TRBV19 and TRBJ2-3; 7 positions agree with TRBD2. Germline CDR1 is LNHDA and CDR2 is SQIVND (reference sequence). V dropped 4 bases and J dropped 8; count of bases not matched to a gene: 3. The CDR3 loop spans 12 amino acids. In nucleotides, the CDR3 is TGTGCCAGTAGTACGCCTAGCGGTACGCAGTATTTT. Protein: CASSTPSGTQYF.

The CDR3 sequence: CASSDRGNTGELFF. The CDR3 nucleotides read TGTGCCAGCTCAGACAGGGGTAACACCGGGGAGCTGTTTTTT. The V and J genes are TRBV7-6 and TRBJ2-2, with TRBD1 matching 8 bases. Germline V gene data show CDR1 as SGHVS and CDR2 as FNYEAQ. After removal of 8 bases from V and 2 bases from J, the junction contained 4 bases not matched to a gene. CDR3 length: 14 amino acids.

The chain joins TRBV6-5 to TRBJ1-2; 7 bases map to TRBD1. V was clipped by 0 bases and J by 8 bases; unmatched bases: 9. The length of the CDR3 is 15 residues. Germline V gene sequence: CDR1 MNHEY, CDR2 SVGAGI. The CDR3 is CASSYSGTEARGYTF. For the CDR3, the DNA is TGTGCCAGCAGTTACTCCGGGACAGAGGCTAGGGGCTACACCTTC.

The J gene is TRBJ1-2, the V gene TRBV7-9; the D gene is possibly TRBD1 (5 bases). Germline loops: CDR1 SEHNR, CDR2 FQNEAQ (reference sequence). This CDR3 region has 14 residues. The V end lost 4 bases, the J end lost 5 bases, and 14 bases lay between the germline ends. The CDR3 loop reads CASSSQGADYGYTF. The CDR3 nucleotides are TGTGCCAGCAGCTCCCAAGGGGCCGATTATGGCTACACCTTC.

This chain links TRBV7-9 with TRBJ2-5; the match to TRBD2 covers 9 bases. V lost 5 bases and J lost 5; bases outside the gene matches: 15. This CDR3 comprises 17 residues. Germline CDR1 is SEHNR and CDR2 is FQNEAQ (reference sequence). In DNA, the CDR3 is TGTGCCAGCAGCGCCCATAGCGGGAGAGGGGGTTGGGAGACCCAGTACTTC. Its protein is CASSAHSGRGGWETQYF. Complete variable domain (other parts from reference TRBV7-9 and TRBJ2-5): DTGVSQNPRHKITKRGQNVTFRCDPISEHNRLYWYRQTLGQGPEFLTYFQNEAQLEKSRLLSDRFSAERPKGSFSTLEIQRTEQGDSAMYLCASSAHSGRGGWETQYFGPGTRLLVL.